The clone carrying this TCR beta chain was found a few times. Its cognate antigen is unknown. TCRdb keeps only in-frame clones here, not all; method: immunoSEQ multiplex PCR. The sample consists of about 86,000 clones, about 87% of them appearing once. This sample was taken from a study of graft-versus-host responses after intestinal transplantation. As for the study in general: Multivisceral, liver-intestinal, or isolated intestinal grafts were transplanted into recipients. Each recipient received anti-thymocyte globulin induction, then tacrolimus and steroids for roughly 3 years. Study findings and constraints: Among recipient marrow samples, GvH clones were found; some appeared first in ileum or blood.

Trimming stripped 0 bases from V and 0 bases from J, with 6 bases between. The CDR3 has 14 amino acids. Germline V lookup: CDR1 SGHDT, CDR2 YYEEEE. The sequence was obtained from a human donor who was the organ donor for an intestinal transplant. The gene calls are TRBV5-6 and TRBJ1-2, with D uncertain. This material consisted of unstimulated CD4+ T cells sorted from spleen or lymph node cells, taken before transplant. This chain's CDR3 is CASSLVRPNYGYTF. CDR3 nucleotide sequence: TGTGCCAGCAGCTTGGTCAGGCCTAACTATGGCTACACCTTC.